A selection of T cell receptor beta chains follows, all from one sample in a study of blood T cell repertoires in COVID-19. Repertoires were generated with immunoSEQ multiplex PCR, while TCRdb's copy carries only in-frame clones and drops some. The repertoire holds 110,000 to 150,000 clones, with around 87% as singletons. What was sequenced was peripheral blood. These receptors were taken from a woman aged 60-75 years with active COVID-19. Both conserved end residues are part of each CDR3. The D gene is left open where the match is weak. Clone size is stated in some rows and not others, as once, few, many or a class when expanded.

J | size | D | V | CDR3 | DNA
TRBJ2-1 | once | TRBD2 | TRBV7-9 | CASSQTSGIRSEQFF | TGTGCCAGCAGTCAAACTAGCGGGATCCGGTCTGAGCAGTTCTTC
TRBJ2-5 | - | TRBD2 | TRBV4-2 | CASSQGDGGLGGETQYF | TGTGCCAGCAGCCAAGGCGACGGTGGACTAGGTGGGGAGACCCAGTACTTC
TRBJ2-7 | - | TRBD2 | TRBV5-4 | CASSLGAGVSSNEQYF | TGTGCCAGCAGCTTGGGGGCGGGAGTAAGCTCCAACGAGCAGTACTTC
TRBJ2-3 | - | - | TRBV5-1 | CASSLVGGSTDTQYF | TGCGCCAGCAGCTTGGTTGGCGGGAGCACAGATACGCAGTATTTT
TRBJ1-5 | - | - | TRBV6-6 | CATQWGSNQPQHF | TGTGCCACCCAGTGGGGCAGCAATCAGCCCCAGCATTTT
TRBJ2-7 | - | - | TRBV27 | CASSRRVPPYEQYF | TGTGCCAGCAGCCGCAGGGTCCCCCCCTACGAGCAGTACTTC
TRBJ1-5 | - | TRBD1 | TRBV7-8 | CASSSFTRTGRNQPQHF | TGTGCCAGCAGCTCGTTTACGCGGACAGGGCGTAATCAGCCCCAGCATTTT
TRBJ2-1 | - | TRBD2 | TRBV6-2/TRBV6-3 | CASSYTGGRNEQFF | TGTGCCAGCAGTTACACGGGAGGAAGGAATGAGCAGTTCTTC
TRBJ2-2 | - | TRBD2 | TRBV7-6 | CASSFQAGGHTGELFF | TGTGCCAGCAGCTTCCAAGCGGGAGGTCACACCGGGGAGCTGTTTTTT
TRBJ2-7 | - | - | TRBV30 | CAWSKDLNEQYF | TGTGCCTGGAGTAAGGACTTAAACGAGCAGTACTTC
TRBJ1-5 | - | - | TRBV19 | CASSIGGGSNQPQHF | TGTGCCAGTTCAATAGGGGGAGGGAGCAATCAGCCCCAGCATTTT
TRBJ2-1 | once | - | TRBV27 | CASSLSSGSTSYNEQFF | TGTGCCAGCAGTTTATCTTCCGGGAGCACCTCTTACAATGAGCAGTTCTTC
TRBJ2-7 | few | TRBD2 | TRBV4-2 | CASSHGGSGLAGYEQYF | TGTGCCAGCAGCCATGGAGGGTCGGGACTAGCGGGCTACGAGCAGTACTTC
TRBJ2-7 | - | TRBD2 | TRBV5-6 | CASSSLAGAREQYF | TGTGCCAGCAGCTCCCTAGCGGGTGCTAGGGAGCAGTACTTC
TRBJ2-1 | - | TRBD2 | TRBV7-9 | CASSPILAGLNNEQFF | TGTGCCAGCAGCCCAATCCTAGCGGGGCTAAACAATGAGCAGTTCTTC
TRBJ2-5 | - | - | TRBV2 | CASSGGLGTQYF | TGTGCCAGCAGTGGGGGGCTCGGGACCCAGTACTTC
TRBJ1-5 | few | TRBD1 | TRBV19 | CASSIGRQGNLPQHF | TGTGCCAGTAGTATAGGCCGACAGGGAAATTTGCCCCAGCATTTT
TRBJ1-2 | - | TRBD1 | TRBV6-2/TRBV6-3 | CASSSGQGIGYTF | TGTGCCAGCAGTTCCGGACAGGGAATAGGCTACACCTTC
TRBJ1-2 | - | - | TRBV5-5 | CASSLGQLRNYGYTF | TGTGCCAGCAGCTTGGGACAGTTAAGAAACTATGGCTACACCTTC
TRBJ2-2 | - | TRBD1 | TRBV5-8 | CASSWTGGELFF | TGTGCCAGCAGCTGGACAGGTGGGGAGCTGTTTTTT
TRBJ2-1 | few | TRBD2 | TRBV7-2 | CASSSRGGTSGRRHNEQFF | TGTGCCAGCAGCTCCCGAGGGGGGACTAGCGGGAGAAGGCACAATGAGCAGTTCTTC
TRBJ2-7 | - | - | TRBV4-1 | CASSQFSGLDPNKRTAYEQYF | TGCGCCAGCAGCCAATTCTCCGGCCTTGACCCGAATAAGAGGACAGCCTACGAGCAGTACTTC
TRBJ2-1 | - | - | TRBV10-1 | CASSEAGAEQFF | TGCGCCAGCAGTGAGGCGGGGGCTGAGCAGTTCTTC
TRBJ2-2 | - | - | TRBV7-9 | CASSFGGQTGELFF | TGTGCCAGCAGCTTTGGGGGCCAGACCGGGGAGCTGTTTTTT
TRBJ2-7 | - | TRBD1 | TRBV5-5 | CASSRNSGGRNEQYF | TGTGCCAGCAGCCGAAACTCAGGGGGCCGTAACGAGCAGTACTTC
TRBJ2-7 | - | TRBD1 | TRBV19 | CASSTDRGISYEQYF | TGTGCCAGTAGCACGGACAGGGGAATCTCCTACGAGCAGTACTTC
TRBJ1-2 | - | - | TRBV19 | CASSIGSGYTF | TGTGCCAGTAGTATCGGGTCTGGCTACACCTTC
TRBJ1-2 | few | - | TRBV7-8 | CASSLGQDLYGYTF | TGTGCCAGCAGCTTAGGACAGGACCTCTATGGCTACACCTTC
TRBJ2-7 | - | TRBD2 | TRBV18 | CASSLSTSGISYEQYF | TGTGCCAGCTCACTTTCGACTAGCGGGATATCCTACGAGCAGTACTTC
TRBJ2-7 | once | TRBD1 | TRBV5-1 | CASSPWGTGTRYEQYF | TGCGCCAGCAGCCCTTGGGGGACAGGGACCCGCTACGAGCAGTACTTC
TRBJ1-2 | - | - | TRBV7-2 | CASSLGGWGVRDGYTF | TGTGCCAGCAGCTTAGGTGGTTGGGGGGTTAGGGATGGCTACACCTTC
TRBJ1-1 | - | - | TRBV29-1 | CSVEATDRPTEAFF | TGCAGCGTTGAAGCCACGGACAGACCAACCGAAGCTTTCTTT
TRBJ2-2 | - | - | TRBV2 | CASKGARDTGELFF | TGTGCCAGCAAGGGAGCCCGGGACACCGGGGAGCTGTTTTTT
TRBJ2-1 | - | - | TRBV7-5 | CVRSPGPSGDYNEQFF | TGTGTCAGAAGCCCCGGTCCTAGCGGGGACTACAATGAGCAGTTCTTC
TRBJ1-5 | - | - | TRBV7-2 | CASSLVSGGEQPQHF | TGTGCCAGCAGCTTAGTCTCGGGGGGGGAGCAGCCCCAGCATTTT
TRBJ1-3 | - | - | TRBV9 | CASSVRHIGGNTIYF | TGTGCCAGCAGCGTACGGCACATCGGGGGAAACACCATATATTTT
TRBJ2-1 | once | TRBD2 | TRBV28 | CASSLLAGNNEQFF | TGTGCCAGCAGTTTACTAGCGGGCAACAATGAGCAGTTCTTC
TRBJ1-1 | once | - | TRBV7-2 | CASSPTMNRGITEAFF | TGTGCCAGCAGCCCAACCATGAATCGGGGGATCACTGAAGCTTTCTTT
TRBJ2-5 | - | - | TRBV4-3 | CASSLRTSQETQYF | TGCGCCAGCAGCCTCCGGACATCTCAAGAGACCCAGTACTTC
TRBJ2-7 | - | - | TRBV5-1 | CASSTGNFEQYF | TGCGCCAGCAGTACAGGGAACTTCGAGCAGTACTTC
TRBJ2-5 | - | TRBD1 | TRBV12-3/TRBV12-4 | CASSGQELETQYF | TGTGCCAGCAGTGGACAGGAGTTGGAGACCCAGTACTTC
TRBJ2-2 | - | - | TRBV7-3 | CASSLMPRTGELFF | TGTGCCAGCAGCTTAATGCCTAGAACCGGGGAGCTGTTTTTT
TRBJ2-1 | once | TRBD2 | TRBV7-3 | CASSRTSGRGYNEQFF | TGTGCCAGCAGCCGGACTAGCGGGAGGGGCTACAATGAGCAGTTCTTC
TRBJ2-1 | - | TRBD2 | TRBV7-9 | CASSLGGSGSYEQFF | TGTGCCAGCAGCTTAGGAGGTAGCGGGAGCTATGAGCAGTTCTTC
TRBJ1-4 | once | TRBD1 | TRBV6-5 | CASSRQGAINEKLFF | TGTGCCAGCAGCCGACAGGGGGCAATCAATGAAAAACTGTTTTTT
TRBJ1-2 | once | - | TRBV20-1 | CSASSGVIYGYTF | TGCAGTGCTAGTTCAGGGGTTATCTATGGCTACACCTTC
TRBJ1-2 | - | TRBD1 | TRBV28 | CASSLWGQALNYGYTF | TGTGCCAGCAGTTTATGGGGACAGGCTCTCAACTATGGCTACACCTTC
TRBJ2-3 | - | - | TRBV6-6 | CASSYTIARTDTQYF | TGTGCCAGCAGTTATACCATAGCGCGCACAGATACGCAGTATTTT
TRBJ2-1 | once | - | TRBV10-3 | CAIRAIGAYNEQFF | TGTGCCATCAGAGCGATCGGGGCCTACAATGAGCAGTTCTTC
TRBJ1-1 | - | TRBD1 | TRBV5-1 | CASRGGQGTEAFF | TGCGCCAGCAGAGGGGGACAGGGCACTGAAGCTTTCTTT